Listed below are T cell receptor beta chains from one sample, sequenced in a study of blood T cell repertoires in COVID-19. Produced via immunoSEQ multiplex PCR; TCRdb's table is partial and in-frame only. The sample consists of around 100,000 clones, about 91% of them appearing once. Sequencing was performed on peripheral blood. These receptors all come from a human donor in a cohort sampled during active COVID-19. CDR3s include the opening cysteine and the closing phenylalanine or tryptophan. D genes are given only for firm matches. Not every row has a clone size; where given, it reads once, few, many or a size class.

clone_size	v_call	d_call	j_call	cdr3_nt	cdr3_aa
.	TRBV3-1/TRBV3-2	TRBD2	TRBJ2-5	TGTGCCAGCAGCCTCCGGGGGGAAGAGACCCAGTACTTC	CASSLRGEETQYF
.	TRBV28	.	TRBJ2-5	TGTGCCAGCAGTTTGCTTGGACGGGAGGAGACCCAGTACTTC	CASSLLGREETQYF
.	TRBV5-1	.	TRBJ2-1	TGCGCCAGCAGCTTTGACGCGGCGGCCTCCTACAATGAGCAGTTCTTC	CASSFDAAASYNEQFF
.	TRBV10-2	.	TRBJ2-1	TGCGCCAGCAGTGAACTAGAAGTCAATGAGCAGTTCTTC	CASSELEVNEQFF
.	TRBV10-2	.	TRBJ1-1	TGCGCCAGCATGGCGGGGATCAACACTGAAGCTTTCTTT	CASMAGINTEAFF
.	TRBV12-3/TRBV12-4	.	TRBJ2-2	TGTGCCAGCAGTCCCCTCGCCGGGGAGCTGTTTTTT	CASSPLAGELFF
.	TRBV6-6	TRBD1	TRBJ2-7	TGTGCCAGCAGTTTCCCCAGGGGGACCTCCTACGAGCAGTACTTC	CASSFPRGTSYEQYF
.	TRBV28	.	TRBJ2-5	TGTGCCAGCAGTTTATCTAGCACTCAAGAGACCCAGTACTTC	CASSLSSTQETQYF
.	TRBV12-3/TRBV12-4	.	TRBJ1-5	TGTGCCAGCAGTTTTAACGGGAATCAGCCCCAGCATTTT	CASSFNGNQPQHF
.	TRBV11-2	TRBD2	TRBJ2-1	TGTGCCAGCAGACTGACTAGCGGGTCCCATGAGCAGTTCTTC	CASRLTSGSHEQFF
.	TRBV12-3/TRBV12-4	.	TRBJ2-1	TGTGCCAGCAGTGTACATAATGAGCAGTTCTTC	CASSVHNEQFF
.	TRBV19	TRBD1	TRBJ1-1	TGTGCCAGTAGCCCAGGGGGAAAGAACACTGAAGCTTTCTTT	CASSPGGKNTEAFF
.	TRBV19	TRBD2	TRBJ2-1	TGTGCCAGTAAGTCGGGCGGGAGCTCCTACAATGAGCAGTTCTTC	CASKSGGSSYNEQFF
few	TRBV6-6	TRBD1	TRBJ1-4	TGTGCCAGCAGTATGGACAGGGAAGAACTGTTTTTT	CASSMDREELFF
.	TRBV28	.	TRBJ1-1	TGTGCCAGCAGTTTAAGTGCGGGGGACACTGAAGCTTTCTTT	CASSLSAGDTEAFF
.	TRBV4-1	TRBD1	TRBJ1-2	TGCGCCAGCAGCCAGCTGACAGGGGGCTATGGCTACACCTTC	CASSQLTGGYGYTF
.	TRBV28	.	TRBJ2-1	TGTGCCAGCCTGGAGACAGCCTCCTACAATGAGCAGTTCTTC	CASLETASYNEQFF
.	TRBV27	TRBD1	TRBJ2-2	TGTGCCAGCAGGTCGGACAGGGGGCTAATACGTGGCGGGGAGCTGTTTTTT	CASRSDRGLIRGGELFF
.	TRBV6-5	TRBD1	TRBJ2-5	TGTGCCAGCAGACACCGGACAGGGACAGAGACCCAGTACTTC	CASRHRTGTETQYF
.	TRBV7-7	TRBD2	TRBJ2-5	TGTGCTAGCAGCTTAGCAACTAGCGGGAGGGGAGAGACCCAGTACTTC	CASSLATSGRGETQYF
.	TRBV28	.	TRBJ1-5	TGTGCCAGCAGGGGCCTGAGCGGAAGGAGCAATCAGCCCCAGCATTTT	CASRGLSGRSNQPQHF
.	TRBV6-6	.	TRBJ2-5	TGTGCCAGCAGTTACCCGACAGAGCCAGAGACCCAGTACTTC	CASSYPTEPETQYF
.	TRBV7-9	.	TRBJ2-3	TGTGCCAGCAGCTTATCGCTTCCCGGGAAGGATACGCAGTATTTT	CASSLSLPGKDTQYF
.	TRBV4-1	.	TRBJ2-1	TGCGCCAGCAGCCAAGGTCTCCTAGCGCGGGGCAATGAGCAGTTCTTC	CASSQGLLARGNEQFF
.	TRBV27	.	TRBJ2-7	TGTGCCAGCAGTTTACTAGGTGAGCAACCCTACGAGCAGTACTTC	CASSLLGEQPYEQYF
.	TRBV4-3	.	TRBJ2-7	TGCGCCAGCAGCCAAGATCAAGACAGCTACGAGCAGTACTTC	CASSQDQDSYEQYF
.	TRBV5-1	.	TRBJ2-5	TGCGCCAGCAGCTCCTCCCAGGGGACAGAGACCCAGTACTTC	CASSSSQGTETQYF
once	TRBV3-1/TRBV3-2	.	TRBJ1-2	TGTGCCAGCAGCCAAGTCACAGGAAACTATGGCTACACCTTC	CASSQVTGNYGYTF
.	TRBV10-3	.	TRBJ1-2	TGTGCCGCCACAGCTACTAACTATGGCTACACCTTC	CAATATNYGYTF
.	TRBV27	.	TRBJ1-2	TGTGCCAGCACCACTGCGGGGGACTATGGCTACACCTTC	CASTTAGDYGYTF
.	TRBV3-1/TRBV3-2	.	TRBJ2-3	TGTGCCAGCAGCCAAGATCTCCGGCAGGGCGGCACAGATACGCAGTATTTT	CASSQDLRQGGTDTQYF
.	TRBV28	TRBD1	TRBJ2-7	TGTGCCAGCAGTTCCCCTGGACAGGGCCTCTACGAGCAGTACTTC	CASSSPGQGLYEQYF
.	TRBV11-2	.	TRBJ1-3	TGTGCCAGCACGGGTGGAAACACCATATATTTT	CASTGGNTIYF
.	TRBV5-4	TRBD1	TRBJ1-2	TGTGCCAGCAGCGAGATTGGACAGGGGCATGGCTACACCTTC	CASSEIGQGHGYTF
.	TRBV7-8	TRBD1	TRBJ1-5	TGTGCCAGCAGCGCCTCACAGGGGACCCCTAATCAGCCCCAGCATTTT	CASSASQGTPNQPQHF
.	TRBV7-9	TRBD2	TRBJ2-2	TGTGCCAGCAGCAGGGGACTAGCGGGACCCGGGGAGCTGTTTTTT	CASSRGLAGPGELFF
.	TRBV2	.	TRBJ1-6	TGTGCCAGCAGTGCGGTCAGGCTAAGCTCCTATAATTCACCCCTCCACTTT	CASSAVRLSSYNSPLHF
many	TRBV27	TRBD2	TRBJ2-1	TGTGCCAGCAGCACCGGAAGGCTAGCGGGAGACAATGAGCAGTTCTTC	CASSTGRLAGDNEQFF
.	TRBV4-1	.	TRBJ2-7	TGCGCCAGCAGCCCACAGGGCTACGAGCAGTACTTC	CASSPQGYEQYF
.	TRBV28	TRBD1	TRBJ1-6	TGTGCCAGCAGTTTATCCCAGGGGGTGGATTCACCCCTCCACTTT	CASSLSQGVDSPLHF
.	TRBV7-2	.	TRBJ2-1	TGTGCCAGCAGCTTAGAAGGAGGAACCTACAATGAGCAGTTCTTC	CASSLEGGTYNEQFF
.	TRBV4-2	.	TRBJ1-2	TGTGCCAGCAGCCATGATGGACGGGGGGATAATGGCTACACCTTC	CASSHDGRGDNGYTF
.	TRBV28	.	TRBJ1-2	TGTGCCAGCAAGGAAGGAGGCAGGAAGGTTTATGGCTACACCTTC	CASKEGGRKVYGYTF